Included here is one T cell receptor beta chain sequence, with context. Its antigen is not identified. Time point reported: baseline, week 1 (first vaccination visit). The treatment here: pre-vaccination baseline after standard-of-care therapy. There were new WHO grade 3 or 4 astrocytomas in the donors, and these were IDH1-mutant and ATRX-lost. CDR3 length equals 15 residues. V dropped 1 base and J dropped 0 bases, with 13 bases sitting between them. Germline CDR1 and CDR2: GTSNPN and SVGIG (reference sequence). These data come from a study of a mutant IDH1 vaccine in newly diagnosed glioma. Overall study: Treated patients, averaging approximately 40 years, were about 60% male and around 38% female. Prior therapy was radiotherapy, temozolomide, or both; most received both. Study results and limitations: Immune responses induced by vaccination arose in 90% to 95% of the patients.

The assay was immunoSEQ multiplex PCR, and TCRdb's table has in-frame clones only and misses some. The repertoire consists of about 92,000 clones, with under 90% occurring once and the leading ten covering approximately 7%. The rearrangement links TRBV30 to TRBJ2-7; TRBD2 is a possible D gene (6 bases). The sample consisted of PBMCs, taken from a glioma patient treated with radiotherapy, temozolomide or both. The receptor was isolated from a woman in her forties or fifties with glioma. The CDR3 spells CAWSGGFGSSYEQYF. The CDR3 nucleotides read TGTGCCTGGAGTGGCGGGTTCGGGAGCTCCTACGAGCAGTACTTC.